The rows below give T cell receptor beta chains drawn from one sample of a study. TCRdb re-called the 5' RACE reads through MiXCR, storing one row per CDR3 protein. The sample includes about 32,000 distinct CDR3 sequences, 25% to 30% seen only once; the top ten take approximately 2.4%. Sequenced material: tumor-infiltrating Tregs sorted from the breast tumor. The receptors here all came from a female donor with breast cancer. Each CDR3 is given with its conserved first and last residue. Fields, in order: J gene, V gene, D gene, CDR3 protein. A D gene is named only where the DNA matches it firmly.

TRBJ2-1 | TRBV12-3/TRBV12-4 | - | CASSLAGPDEQFF
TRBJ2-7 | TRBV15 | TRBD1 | CATSRDRTGFYEQYF
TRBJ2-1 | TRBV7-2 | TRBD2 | CASSLTGTRAFF
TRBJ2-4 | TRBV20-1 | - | CSARGIRGKNIQYF
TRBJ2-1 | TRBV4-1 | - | CASSQVDLGLYNEQFF
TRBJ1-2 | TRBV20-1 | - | CRTDNREGYGYTF
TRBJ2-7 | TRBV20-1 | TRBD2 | CSARVLAAWEQYF
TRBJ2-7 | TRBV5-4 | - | CASSLWGDGSEQYF
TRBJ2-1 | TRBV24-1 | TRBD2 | CASSDLAGDYNEQFF
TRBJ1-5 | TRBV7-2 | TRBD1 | CASSFRTGGNQPQHF
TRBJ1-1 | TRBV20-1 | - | CSASSRGTGTEAFF
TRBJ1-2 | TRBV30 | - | CAWSTAVYSYTF
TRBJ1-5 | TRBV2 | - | CVSSAQVIGNQPQHF
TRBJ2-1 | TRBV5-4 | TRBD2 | CASSLAGTSGSFGEQFF
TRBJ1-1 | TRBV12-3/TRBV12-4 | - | CASIPTVRADTKAFF
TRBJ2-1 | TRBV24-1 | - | CATSDLARGRRNEQFF
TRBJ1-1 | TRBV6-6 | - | CASSYPSRDTEAFF
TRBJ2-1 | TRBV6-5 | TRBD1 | CASRTTTGSQGDERFF
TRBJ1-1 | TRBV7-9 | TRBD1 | CASSFTGGSEAFF
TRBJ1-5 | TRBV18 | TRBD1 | CASSQGASNQPQHF
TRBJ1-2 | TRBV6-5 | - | CASSSSLNYGYTF
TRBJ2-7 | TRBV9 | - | CASSPVGESYEQYF
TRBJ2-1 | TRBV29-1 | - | CSVEDLPGGSYNEQFF
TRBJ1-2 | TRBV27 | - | CASTPSGGGSYGYTF
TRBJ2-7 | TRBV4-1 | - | CANSQGAVSPYEQYF
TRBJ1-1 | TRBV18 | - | CASSPPGQGEAFF
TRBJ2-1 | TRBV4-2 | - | CASSQPPEQGRGLIF
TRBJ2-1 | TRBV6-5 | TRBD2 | CASSLGRSSGSNEQFF
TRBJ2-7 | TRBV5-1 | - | CASSLPSVVF
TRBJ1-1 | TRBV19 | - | CASSGLQGGSTEAFF
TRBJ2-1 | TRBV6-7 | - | CASSFRPGEQFF
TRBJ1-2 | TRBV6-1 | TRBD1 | CASSEQGANYGYTF
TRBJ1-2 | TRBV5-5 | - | CASSEDGRTFDGYTF
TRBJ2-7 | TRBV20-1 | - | CSARDQSSSGEQYF
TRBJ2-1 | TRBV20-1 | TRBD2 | CSATGGLTGENEQFF
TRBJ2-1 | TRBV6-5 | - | CASSYKSSWDEQFF
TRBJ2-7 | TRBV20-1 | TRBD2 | CSAPGRVGYEQYF
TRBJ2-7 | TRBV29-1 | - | CSVEGETTYAQYF
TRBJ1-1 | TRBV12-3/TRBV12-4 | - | CASSPRRQWMENTEAFF
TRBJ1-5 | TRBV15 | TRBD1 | CAASRDPPGQGDQPQHF
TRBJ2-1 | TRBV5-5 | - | CASSLIGGIDEQFF
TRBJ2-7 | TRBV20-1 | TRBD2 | CSARTSGDYEQYF
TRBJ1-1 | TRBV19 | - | CASSGRRTDTEAFF
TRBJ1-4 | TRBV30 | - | CAWSLGGNEKLFF
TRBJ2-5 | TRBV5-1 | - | CASSLRQGGETQYF
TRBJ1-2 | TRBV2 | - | CASKGGNRIYGYTF
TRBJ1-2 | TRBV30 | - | CAWSLLGLSTYGYTF
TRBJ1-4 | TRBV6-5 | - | CASSSGATNEKLFF
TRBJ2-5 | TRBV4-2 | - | CASSQVTRGAGQSGTQYF
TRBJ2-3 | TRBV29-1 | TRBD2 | CSVTGLARDTQYF
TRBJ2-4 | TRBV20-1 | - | CSAHPGALSKNIQYF
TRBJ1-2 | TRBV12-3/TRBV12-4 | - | CASSRDGYTF
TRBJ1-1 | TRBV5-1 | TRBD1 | CASSQGTGGNTEAFF
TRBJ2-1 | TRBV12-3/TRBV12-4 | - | CASSFSSYNEQFF